The next 18 T cell receptor beta chains were all read from a single sample in a study of blood T cell repertoires in COVID-19. The assay was immunoSEQ multiplex PCR, and TCRdb's table has in-frame clones only and misses some. The sample has 150,000 to 200,000 clones, approximately 88% seen once. Material for sequencing was PBMCs or T cells enriched from blood (not recorded which). The receptors were sampled from a woman in her forties or fifties who had recovered from COVID-19.

V and J are TRBV5-4 and TRBJ1-5; tentatively, D is TRBD1 (6 bases). The germline V and J ends were trimmed by 3 bases and 4 bases, with 14 bases remaining between them. This CDR3 contains 15 residues. Germline V gene sequence: CDR1 SGHNT, CDR2 YYREEE (reference sequence). CDR3 DNA: TGTGCCAGCAGCTCGACAGGCCTCCCGAATCAGCCCCAGCATTTT. As protein: CASSSTGLPNQPQHF.

This clone was observed once. The rearrangement joins TRBV27 to TRBJ1-6; TRBD1 matches 8 bases. Germline V gene sequence: CDR1 MNHEY, CDR2 SMNVEV (reference sequence). V trimming: 5 bases; J trimming: 0 bases; junction bases outside the gene matches: 12. This CDR3 spans 19 amino acids. This CDR3 reads CASSLLSRGQLSYNSPLHF. The DNA of the CDR3 is TGTGCCAGCAGTCTCTTATCCAGGGGGCAACTCTCCTATAATTCACCCCTCCACTTT.

The chain is built from TRBV3-1 (or the pseudogene TRBV3-2) and TRBJ2-2; possible D gene TRBD1, 5 bases. The V and J ends lost 3 bases and 4 bases respectively, with 18 bases between them. This CDR3 region has 17 residues. Germline CDR1 is LGHDT and CDR2 is YNNKEL (reference sequence). CDR3: CASSHVGGRAFTGELFF. CDR3 DNA: TGTGCCAGCAGCCATGTAGGTGGCAGGGCGTTCACCGGGGAGCTGTTTTTT.

The V gene is TRBV19, the J gene TRBJ2-5; the match to TRBD1 covers 8 bases. Germline trimming cut 5 bases from V and 3 bases from J; bases unmatched to any gene: 8. The CDR3 spans 15 residues. CDR1 and CDR2 (germline): LNHDA, SQIVND (reference sequence). CDR3 protein: CASSPRTGIEETQYF. The CDR3 nucleotides read TGTGCCAGTAGTCCAAGGACAGGGATCGAAGAGACCCAGTACTTC.

This clone appeared a single time. The chain combines TRBV7-3 with TRBJ2-7, with D possibly TRBD2 on 6 matching bases. Looked up from germline, CDR1 is SGHTA and CDR2 is FQGTGA. There are 16 residues in the CDR3. V was clipped by 1 base and J by 0 bases, with 13 bases between them. CDR3 sequence: CASSLKGGADSYEQYF. The CDR3 DNA is TGTGCCAGCAGCTTAAAGGGCGGGGCGGACTCCTACGAGCAGTACTTC.

V usage is TRBV11-3 and J usage is TRBJ2-2; D is possibly TRBD1 (6 bases). CDR1 and CDR2 (germline): SGHNT, YENEEA. The CDR3 totals 14 residues. V was cut by 4 bases and J by 1 base, with 7 bases left in between. The CDR3 nucleotides read TGTGCCAGCAGCTCACAGGGGAACACCGGGGAGCTGTTTTTT. It is translated as CASSSQGNTGELFF. Looking up the rest from reference TRBV11-3 and TRBJ2-2 gives the full variable domain: EAGVVQSPRYKIIEKKQPVAFWCNPISGHNTLYWYLQNLGQGPELLIRYENEEAVDDSQLPKDRFSAERLKGVDSTLKIQPAELGDSAVYLCASSSQGNTGELFFGEGSRLTVL.

CDR3 amino acids: CASSEGQGNGELFF. The CDR3 DNA reads TGTGCCAGCAGCGAGGGACAGGGTAACGGGGAGCTGTTTTTT. The chain employs TRBV7-9 and TRBJ2-2; 9 bases fit TRBD1. The CDR3 runs 14 residues. Germline V gene data show CDR1 as SEHNR and CDR2 as FQNEAQ (reference sequence). J was trimmed by 7 bases and V by 5 bases; bases with no gene match: 5.

The chain uses TRBV2 and TRBJ1-3; D is perhaps TRBD1 (5 bases). The CDR3 is 11 residues long. Germline CDR1 SNHLY, CDR2 FYNNEI. Trimming pared 10 bases from V and 7 bases from J, leaving 11 bases between. The DNA of the CDR3 is TGTGCCATCAGGGAGGTGAACACCATATATTTT. Translation: CAIREVNTIYF. Filled out from reference TRBV2 and TRBJ1-3, the complete variable domain reads EPEVTQTPSHQVTQMGQEVILRCVPISNHLYFYWYRQILGQKVEFLVSFYNNEISEKSEIFDDQFSVERPDGSNFTLKIRSTKLEDSAMYFCAIREVNTIYFGEGSWLTVV.

The sample holds one count of this clone. This chain joins TRBV15 and TRBJ1-2; a weak D match, TRBD1 (5 bases). Germline V gives CDR1 LNHNV, CDR2 YYDKDF (reference sequence). Deletions cut 1 base from V and 4 bases from J, with 16 bases between. The CDR3 spans 16 residues. The CDR3 sequence: CATSRAPDNSIYGYTF. The CDR3 bases are TGTGCCACCAGCAGAGCCCCGGACAACTCCATCTATGGCTACACCTTC.

The genes are TRBV20-1 and TRBJ1-2, with 7 bases fitting TRBD1. The V and J ends lost 5 bases and 5 bases, in that order; junction bases with no gene match: 2. The CDR3 has 11 amino acids. Germline values: CDR1 DFQATT, CDR2 SNEGSKA (reference sequence). CDR3 sequence: CSAQTGYGYTF. Written as DNA, the CDR3 is TGCAGTGCTCAGACAGGGTATGGCTACACCTTC.

The rearrangement links TRBV7-3 to TRBJ2-5, with 7 bases aligning to TRBD1. Per the germline V gene, CDR1 is SGHTA and CDR2 is FQGTGA. V was clipped by 5 bases and J by 2 bases; unmatched bases: 11. This CDR3 has 16 amino acids. This CDR3 reads CASSPAGRGLQETQYF. The CDR3 DNA is TGTGCCAGCAGCCCCGCTGGCAGGGGGTTGCAAGAGACCCAGTACTTC.

This sequence joins TRBV19 and TRBJ1-1; 11 nucleotides align to TRBD1. The CDR3 consists of 13 residues. CDR1 and CDR2 from the germline V gene are LNHDA and SQIVND (reference sequence). V was clipped by 10 bases and J by 5 bases; unmatched bases: 6. Here the CDR3 DNA reads TGTGCCACCCGGGACAGGGGGGTTACTGAAGCTTTCTTT. This encodes CATRDRGVTEAFF.

V and J are TRBV9 and TRBJ1-1, with TRBD1 as a possible D gene (5 bases). Germline V gives CDR1 SGDLS, CDR2 YYNGEE. Trimming removed 4 bases from V and 8 bases from J, with 18 bases in between. CDR3 length: 14 amino acids. The CDR3 nucleotides are TGTGCCAGCAGCCCCATGGGGGGTGCGGCAGAAGCTTTCTTT. It encodes CASSPMGGAAEAFF.

A single count supports this clone. J is TRBJ2-7 and V is TRBV6-2 or TRBV6-3, with 10 positions matching TRBD2. The length of the CDR3 is 18 residues. Germline CDR1 and CDR2: MNHEY and SVGEGT. V was pared by 4 bases and J by 0 bases, with 12 bases of the junction left unmatched. CDR3 amino acids: CASSSVAGGHSSSYEQYF. CDR3 nucleotide sequence: TGTGCCAGCAGTTCTGTAGCGGGGGGACACTCTTCCTCCTACGAGCAGTACTTC.

The chain carries TRBV3-1 (or the pseudogene TRBV3-2) and TRBJ1-3; 7 bases align to TRBD1. CDR3 length equals 16 residues. CDR1 is LGHDT, CDR2 YNNKEL, per germline (reference sequence). With V trimmed by 0 bases and J by 0 bases, 2 bases remained unmatched. This CDR3 is CASSQERGPSGNTIYF. CDR3 coding DNA: TGTGCCAGCAGCCAAGAAAGGGGGCCCTCTGGAAACACCATATATTTT.

V gene TRBV28 combines with J gene TRBJ2-7, with 11 bases identical to TRBD2. Germline values: CDR1 MDHEN, CDR2 SYDVKM. The length of the CDR3 is 15 residues. After removal of 4 bases from V and 0 bases from J, the junction contained 2 bases not matched to a gene. The chain's CDR3 is CASSSLAGGSYEQYF. CDR3 DNA: TGTGCCAGCAGTTCTCTAGCGGGAGGCTCCTACGAGCAGTACTTC. The complete variable domain, with remaining parts taken from reference TRBV28 and TRBJ2-7, reads DVKVTQSSRYLVKRTGEKVFLECVQDMDHENMFWYRQDPGLGLRLIYFSYDVKMKEKGDIPEGYSVSREKKERFSLILESASTNQTSMYLCASSSLAGGSYEQYFGPGTRLTVT.

The sample holds one count of this clone. This chain connects TRBV7-6 to TRBJ2-7; 7 bases are a match to TRBD1. The CDR3 has 13 amino acids. Trimming cost V 5 bases and J 0 bases; bases outside gene matches: 1. Germline assignment: CDR1 SGHVS and CDR2 FNYEAQ. CDR3 amino acids: CASSRDSSYEQYF. DNA of the CDR3: TGTGCCAGCAGCCGGGACAGCTCCTACGAGCAGTACTTC. The full variable domain, its missing parts supplied by reference TRBV7-6 and TRBJ2-7, is GAGVSQSPRYKVTKRGQDVALRCDPISGHVSLYWYRQALGQGPEFLTYFNYEAQQDKSGLPNDRFSAERPEGSISTLTIQRTEQRDSAMYRCASSRDSSYEQYFGPGTRLTVT.

The chain recombines TRBV7-9 with TRBJ2-7; maybe TRBD1 (5 bases). The CDR3 is made up of 15 amino acids. Germline V gene sequence: CDR1 SEHNR, CDR2 FQNEAQ (reference sequence). V lost 1 base, J lost 4 bases, and 14 bases lay in between. The CDR3 is CASSLGSGRMYEQYF. Written as DNA, the CDR3 is TGTGCCAGCAGCTTAGGATCAGGGCGAATGTACGAGCAGTACTTC.